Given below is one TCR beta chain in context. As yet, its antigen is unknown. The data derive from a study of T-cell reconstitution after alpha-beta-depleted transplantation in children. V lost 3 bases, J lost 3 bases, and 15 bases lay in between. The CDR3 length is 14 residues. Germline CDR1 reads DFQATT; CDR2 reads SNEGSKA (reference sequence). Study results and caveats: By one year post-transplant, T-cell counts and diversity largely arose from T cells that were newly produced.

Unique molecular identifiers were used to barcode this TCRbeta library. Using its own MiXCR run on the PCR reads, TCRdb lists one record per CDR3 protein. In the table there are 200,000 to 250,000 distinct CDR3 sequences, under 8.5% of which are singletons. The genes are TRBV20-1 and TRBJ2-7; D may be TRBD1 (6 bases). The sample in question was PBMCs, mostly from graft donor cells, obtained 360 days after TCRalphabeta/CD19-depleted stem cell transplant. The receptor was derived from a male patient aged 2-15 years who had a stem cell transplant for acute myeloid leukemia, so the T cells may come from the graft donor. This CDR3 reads CSARPGHRNYEQYF. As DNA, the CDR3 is TGCAGTGCTAGGCCGGGACATCGGAACTACGAGCAGTACTTC.